The sequence of this T cell receptor (beta chain) was determined in a study of cytomegalovirus exposure and HLA in healthy donors. As concerns this clone: Its specificity is not known.

With 7 bases clipped from V and 5 bases from J, the junction kept 9 bases outside the gene matches. The CDR3 extends over 15 amino acids. The germline CDR1 and CDR2 sequences are SGHVS and FQNEAQ. General observations from the study: A later analysis linked a missense variant in DCLRE1C to the trimming of TCR beta V and J genes. Differences between HLA loci emerged in a later analysis of TCR association rates, with DRB1 most and HLA-C fewest. Sequencing likely produced, as an artifact, a cluster of highly shared sequence variants.

In the PCR, 60 Vbeta and 13 Jbeta primers were used. Libraries were prepared by immunoSEQ multiplex PCR; TCRdb keeps only in-frame clonotypes and omits some of them. The repertoire holds over 200,000 clones, with around four fifths as singletons. Sequencing was done on a sample of PBMCs. The genes are TRBV7-8 and TRBJ2-2, with 8 bases fitting TRBD1. The receptor comes from a woman aged 35 to 49 in good health and CMV-seronegative. CDR3 sequence: CASNARQGKTGELFF. The CDR3 DNA follows: TGTGCCAGCAACGCTCGACAGGGGAAAACCGGGGAGCTGTTTTTT.